This entry lists 6 T cell receptor beta chains sequenced from one sample in a study of blood T cell repertoires in COVID-19. Clones were read by immunoSEQ multiplex PCR, and TCRdb kept only the in-frame ones, dropping some. Counted here are around 230,000 clones, 88% occurring once; the ten biggest clones make up roughly 2.7%. Sequenced sample: PBMCs or T cells enriched from blood (not recorded which). Every receptor here comes from a woman aged 25 to 39 who had recovered from COVID-19.

This clone has more than one count but fewer than ten. V is TRBV10-3 and J is TRBJ1-1, with 11 bases that match TRBD1. Germline V gene lookup returns CDR1 ENHRY and CDR2 SYGVKD. The ends lost 6 bases at V and 1 base at J; junction bases unmatched: 4. The CDR3 consists of 15 residues. CDR3 loop: CAIRRTGGTNTEAFF. In DNA, the CDR3 is TGTGCCATCAGGAGGACAGGGGGCACGAACACTGAAGCTTTCTTT.

This chain uses TRBV7-6 with TRBJ2-1, with 9 bases aligning to TRBD2. Germline trimming cut 1 base from V and 6 bases from J; bases unmatched to any gene: 16. Looked up from germline, CDR1 is SGHVS and CDR2 is FNYEAQ. The CDR3 consists of 19 residues. The CDR3 is CASSLVPGRRGGSSNEQFF. The CDR3 nucleotides read TGTGCCAGCAGCTTAGTCCCCGGGCGGCGGGGGGGCTCGAGCAATGAGCAGTTCTTC.

The chain has TRBV6-5 and TRBJ1-2, with D unclear. The CDR3 is made up of 14 amino acids. CDR1 MNHEY and CDR2 SVGAGI come from the germline V gene. V gave up 5 bases and J gave up 4 bases, with 14 bases separating them. The CDR3 sequence is CASSPEGGFYGYTF. The CDR3 DNA follows: TGTGCCAGCAGTCCGGAAGGAGGTTTCTATGGCTACACCTTC.

The genes are TRBV5-8 and TRBJ2-7, with D hard to call. This CDR3 has 8 amino acids. Trimming shortened V by 7 bases and J by 7 bases, and 3 bases separated the two germline ends. Germline-derived CDR1 and CDR2 are SGHTS and YDEGEE. The CDR3 DNA reads as TGTGCCAGCCGTGAGCAGTACTTC. This encodes CASREQYF.

The V call is TRBV5-1, the J call TRBJ2-1; TRBD1 agrees at 9 bases. The CDR3 is 15 residues long. Trimming removed 1 base from V and 7 bases from J; junction bases left unmatched: 6. Germline V gene sequence: CDR1 SGHRS, CDR2 YFSETQ. The CDR3 DNA sequence: TGCGCCAGCAGCTTGCTACAGGGGGCAGAGAATGAGCAGTTCTTC. This translates into CASSLLQGAENEQFF.

This rearrangement joins TRBV9 to TRBJ1-2; D perhaps matches TRBD1 (5 bases). Deletions cut 4 bases from V and 2 bases from J, with 9 bases between. The CDR3 loop spans 13 amino acids. CDR1 is SGDLS and CDR2 is YYNGEE in the germline V gene. As DNA, the CDR3 is TGTGCCAGCAGCCCTGGGGGGAACTATGGCTACACCTTC. Its translation: CASSPGGNYGYTF. Full variable domain (remainder filled in from reference TRBV9 and TRBJ1-2): DSGVTQTPKHLITATGQRVTLRCSPRSGDLSVYWYQQSLDQGLQFLIQYYNGEERAKGNILERFSAQQFPDLHSELNLSSLELGDSALYFCASSPGGNYGYTFGSGTRLTVV.